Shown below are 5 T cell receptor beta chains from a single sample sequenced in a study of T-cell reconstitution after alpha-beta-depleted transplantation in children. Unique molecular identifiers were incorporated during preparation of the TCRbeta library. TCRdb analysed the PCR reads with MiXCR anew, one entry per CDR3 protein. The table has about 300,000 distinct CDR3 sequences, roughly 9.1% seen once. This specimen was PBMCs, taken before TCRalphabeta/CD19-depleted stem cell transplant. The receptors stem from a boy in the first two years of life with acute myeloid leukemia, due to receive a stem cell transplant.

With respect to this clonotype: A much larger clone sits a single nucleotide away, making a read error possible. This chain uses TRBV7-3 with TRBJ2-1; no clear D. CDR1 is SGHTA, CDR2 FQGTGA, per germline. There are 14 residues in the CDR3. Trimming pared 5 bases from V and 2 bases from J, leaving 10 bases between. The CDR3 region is CASSPSQPYNEQFF. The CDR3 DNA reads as TGTGCCAGCAGCCCTAGTCAACCCTACAATGAGCAGTTCTTC.

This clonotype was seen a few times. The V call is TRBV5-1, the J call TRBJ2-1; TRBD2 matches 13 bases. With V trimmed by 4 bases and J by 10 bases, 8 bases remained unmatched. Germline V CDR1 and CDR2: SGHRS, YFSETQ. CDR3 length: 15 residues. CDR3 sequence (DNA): TGCGCCAGCAGCCAACTAGCGGGAGGGCCGCAAGAGCAGTTCTTC. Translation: CASSQLAGGPQEQFF. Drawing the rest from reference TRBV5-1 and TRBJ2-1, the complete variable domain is KAGVTQTPRYLIKTRGQQVTLSCSPISGHRSVSWYQQTPGQGLQFLFEYFSETQRNKGNFPGRFSGRQFSNSRSEMNVSTLELGDSALYLCASSQLAGGPQEQFFGPGTRLTVL.

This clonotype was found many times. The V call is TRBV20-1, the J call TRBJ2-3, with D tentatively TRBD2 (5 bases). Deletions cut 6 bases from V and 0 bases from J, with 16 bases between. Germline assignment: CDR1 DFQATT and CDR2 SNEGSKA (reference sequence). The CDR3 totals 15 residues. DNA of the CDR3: TGCAGTGCCATAAGGGCGGAGCGGAGCACAGATACGCAGTATTTT. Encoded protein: CSAIRAERSTDTQYF.

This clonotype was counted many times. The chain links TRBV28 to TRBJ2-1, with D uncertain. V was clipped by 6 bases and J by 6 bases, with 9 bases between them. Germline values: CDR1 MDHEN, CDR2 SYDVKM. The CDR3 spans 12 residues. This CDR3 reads CASSPHTNEQFF. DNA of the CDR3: TGTGCCAGCAGCCCTCACACCAATGAGCAGTTCTTC.

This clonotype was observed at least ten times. The CDR3 nucleotides read TGTGCCAGCAGCACAGGACAGGGTTCGGAGGGCTACACCTTC. Its protein is CASSTGQGSEGYTF. This chain links TRBV21-1 with TRBJ1-2; the table's D call of TRBD1 was not tested on the DNA. TRBV21-1 is an annotated pseudogene. The CDR3 has 14 residues.